This T cell receptor (beta chain) was identified during a study of post-analysis software for immune sequencing data (dated by TCRdb to the mid-2010s). Regarding the complete study: The recorded disease courses included relapsing-remitting, secondary progressive and progressive-relapsing multiple sclerosis, and some patients had no subtype annotation. A subset of samples was prepared in parallel using single-end sample barcoding, then pooled and co-amplified after Illumina adapter ligation. The multiple sclerosis patient repertoires were compared with more than 10 previously published healthy control repertoires from donors aged roughly 6 to 27 years. The full study reports these points: Normalized Chao1 diversity was significantly lower in multiple sclerosis patients than controls, suggesting substantial peripheral T-cell clonal expansion. Direct clustering with F measure revealed strong co-clustering of samples prepared in the same batch, which led to a batch-effect correction. Roughly 5 TRBV segments, including TRBV5-6, TRBV5-1 and TRBV20-1, were significantly more frequent in patients than controls. The control group was slightly older than the multiple sclerosis patient group.

TCR beta repertoires were profiled from peripheral blood of under 15 young patients with multiple sclerosis to demonstrate the VDJtools post-analysis software. The patients with multiple sclerosis were children and adolescents between about 6 and 17 years of age. Per the germline V gene, MNHEY is the CDR1 and SVGAGI is the CDR2. The junction carries 17 bases between V and J, which are trimmed by 7 bases and 8 bases respectively. Inclusive of the bounding cysteine and phenylalanine, the CDR3 is 14 residues long. Just CDR3 DNA is preserved here, 42 bases in frame from base 1. To note about this clonotype: The antigen this receptor binds is unknown. No much larger clonotype is one base removed from it; base qualities were not supplied.

Libraries were built with PCR. Data came from an Illumina HiSeq 2500. To reduce PCR and sequencing biases, unique molecular identifiers were incorporated into the TCR beta cDNA libraries. Every 1 to 10 million input T cells yielded about 500,000 cDNA molecules, meaning each molecule approximated one T cell. The same protocol used for the earlier healthy control dataset was applied to prepare and sequence the patient libraries. Within a given batch, samples were prepared together, multiplexed and sequenced on the same HiSeq lane. Turning to the authors' computational methods: MIGEC was used to process the raw barcoded reads, and molecular identifier groups with only a single read were discarded before consensus assembly and CDR3 extraction. VDJtools was used for post-analysis of the clonotype tables, with diversity normalized by down-sampling every dataset to the smallest sample size. Repertoire overlap clustering matched CDR3 amino acid but not nucleotide sequences to correct batch-related cross-sample contamination. TCRdb reprocessed the public reads (quality trimming at Q25 with fastp, clone calling with MiXCR) and kept in-frame beta chains. Each entry merges the rows of one CDR3 protein and shows their most common DNA and genes. These V and J calls derive from TCRdb rather than the authors' analysis. The sample records around 700,000 distinct CDR3 sequences, approximately 59% of which are singletons. The ten top clones hold about 11% of the sample.

Sequenced: blood. The V and J segments used are TRBV6-5 and TRBJ1-4, and the D gene may be TRBD1, 5 bases matching. The sequence was obtained from a girl under 10 years old with multiple sclerosis. The CDR3 region reads CASTGGAPGEKLFF. The bases are TGTGCCAGCACCGGGGGTGCCCCGGGGGAAAAACTGTTTTTT.